What follows are 32 T cell receptor beta chains derived from one specimen sequenced in a study of blood T cell repertoires in COVID-19. Method: immunoSEQ multiplex PCR; TCRdb's copy keeps in-frame clones and lacks some. The sample gives around 100,000 clones, approximately 86% of which show up once; roughly 5.2% is in the top ten. Specimen: peripheral blood. The origin of the receptors is a woman in her forties or fifties with COVID-19, enrolled during active disease.

V gene TRBV5-1 combines with J gene TRBJ2-2; possibly TRBD2 for D (5 bases). Germline V gene lookup returns CDR1 SGHRS and CDR2 YFSETQ. V was trimmed by 0 bases and J by 10 bases, leaving 7 bases between them. The CDR3 contains 12 residues. The CDR3 is CASSLELEELFF. The CDR3 nucleotides read TGCGCCAGCAGCTTGGAACTAGAGGAGCTGTTTTTT.

This chain uses TRBV10-3 with TRBJ1-2; D gene ambiguous. The V end lost 5 bases, the J end lost 3 bases, and 13 bases lay between the germline ends. Germline-derived CDR1 and CDR2 are ENHRY and SYGVKD. CDR3 length: 14 amino acids. The CDR3 nucleotides are TGTGCCATCAGTTACGGACTGGGAGACTATGGCTACACCTTC. Translation gives CAISYGLGDYGYTF.

The J gene is TRBJ1-1, the V gene TRBV19; D possibly corresponds to TRBD1 (6 bases). Germline V CDR1 and CDR2: LNHDA, SQIVND (reference sequence). The CDR3 consists of 14 residues. V was cut by 3 bases and J by 5 bases, with 13 bases left in between. This CDR3 reads CASSMKGRGTEAFF. CDR3 sequence (DNA): TGTGCCAGTAGTATGAAGGGGAGGGGGACTGAAGCTTTCTTT.

The chain employs TRBV28 and TRBJ1-1; 7 nucleotides align to TRBD1. The trim removed 2 bases at V and 0 bases at J, leaving 3 bases unmatched. Germline V gene data show CDR1 as MDHEN and CDR2 as SYDVKM. The CDR3 has 15 residues. CDR3 coding DNA: TGTGCCAGCAGTTTAAACAGGGGATTGAACACTGAAGCTTTCTTT. It encodes CASSLNRGLNTEAFF.

The J gene is TRBJ1-6, the V gene TRBV19, with 9 bases matching TRBD1. Germline V CDR1 and CDR2: LNHDA, SQIVND (reference sequence). The V gene end was trimmed by 3 bases and the J gene end by 4 bases; junction bases not matched to a gene: 7. The CDR3 spans 17 residues. The DNA of the CDR3 is TGTGCCAGTAGTATTGGTGGGACAGGGTTTTATAATTCACCCCTCCACTTT. Translated: CASSIGGTGFYNSPLHF.

The chain uses TRBV6-1 and TRBJ2-1; 8 bases match TRBD2. CDR1 is MNHNS and CDR2 is SASEGT in the germline V gene. With V trimmed by 6 bases and J by 9 bases, 10 bases remained unmatched. The CDR3 is 14 amino acids. This CDR3 reads CASSHPGLESEQFF. CDR3 DNA: TGTGCCAGCAGCCACCCGGGACTAGAGTCTGAGCAGTTCTTC.

The gene calls are TRBV11-3 and TRBJ1-2; 7 nucleotides agree with TRBD1. Looked up from germline, CDR1 is SGHNT and CDR2 is YENEEA. This CDR3 comprises 15 residues. Trimming took 4 bases from V and 2 from J; bases not matched to a gene: 7. Here the CDR3 DNA reads TGTGCCAGCAGCTCCGGGCAGGGGGTCAACTATGGCTACACCTTC. This encodes CASSSGQGVNYGYTF.

The chain is built from TRBV7-3 and TRBJ2-7; tentatively, D is TRBD1 (6 bases). The CDR3 sequence is 14 residues long. Deletions cut 4 bases from V and 2 bases from J, with 12 bases between. Per germline, CDR1 SGHTA and CDR2 FQGTGA. The DNA for the CDR3 is TGTGCCAGCAGCTCCCGGGACAAGCCCTACGAGCAGTACTTC. Amino acids: CASSSRDKPYEQYF.

The rearrangement links TRBV7-6 to TRBJ2-7; D is unclear. The V and J ends lost 5 bases and 2 bases respectively, with 10 bases between them. Germline CDR1 and CDR2: SGHVS and FNYEAQ. The CDR3 is 13 residues long. The CDR3, as DNA: TGTGCCAGCAGCCCCCCAGTCCCCTACGAGCAGTACTTC. As protein: CASSPPVPYEQYF.

This chain joins TRBV2 and TRBJ2-5; TRBD1 might be the D (6 bases). CDR3 size: 14 residues. Trimming left V 6 bases short and J 3 bases short, with 14 bases between. In germline, CDR1 is SNHLY, CDR2 FYNNEI. CDR3 in amino acids: CASRTVTGKETQYF. Here the CDR3 DNA reads TGTGCCAGCAGGACTGTAACAGGGAAAGAGACCCAGTACTTC.

J is TRBJ2-7 and V is TRBV6-1; TRBD1 matches 8 bases. The CDR3 spans 14 residues. The trim removed 2 bases at V and 5 bases at J, leaving 5 bases unmatched. The germline gives CDR1 MNHNS, CDR2 SASEGT. The CDR3 DNA follows: TGTGCCAGCAGTGAAACCGGACAGGGTGACGAGCAGTACTTC. Translation: CASSETGQGDEQYF.

This clone was recorded a few times. The CDR3 nucleotides read TGTGCCAGCAGCTTAGTCCAGGCCGCGTCCTACGAGCAGTACTTC. It yields the protein CASSLVQAASYEQYF. The genes are TRBV11-3 and TRBJ2-7; unclear D gene. The CDR3 runs 15 residues. Per germline, CDR1 SGHNT and CDR2 YENEEA. Trimming removed 1 base from V and 1 base from J, with 11 bases in between.

The chain recombines TRBV19 with TRBJ2-2; TRBD2 matches 13 bases. Trimming at V came to 6 bases and at J to 5 bases, leaving 3 bases not matched to a gene. The germline V gene has CDR1 LNHDA and CDR2 SQIVND (reference sequence). The CDR3 sequence is 15 residues long. The CDR3 loop is CASRPGLAGTGELFF. For the CDR3, the DNA is TGTGCCAGTAGGCCGGGACTAGCGGGGACCGGGGAGCTGTTTTTT.

This clone showed up just once. This CDR3 is CASRRTSGNTDTQYF. The CDR3 bases are TGTGCCAGTAGAAGGACTAGCGGCAACACAGATACGCAGTATTTT. The V gene is TRBV19, the J gene TRBJ2-3; 10 bases are shared with TRBD2. V trimming: 6 bases; J trimming: 2 bases; junction bases outside the gene matches: 5. Germline V gene sequence: CDR1 LNHDA, CDR2 SQIVND (reference sequence). CDR3 length: 15 residues.

J is TRBJ2-4 and V is TRBV5-1; TRBD1 agrees at 8 bases. Trimming cost V 4 bases and J 3 bases; bases outside gene matches: 6. Germline loops: CDR1 SGHRS, CDR2 YFSETQ. The CDR3 is 15 amino acids. CDR3 bases: TGCGCCAGCAGCCCGACAGGGGCAGGCAAAAACATTCAGTACTTC. It encodes CASSPTGAGKNIQYF.

The chain links TRBV3-1 (or the pseudogene TRBV3-2) to TRBJ2-7, with TRBD1 identical over 8 bases. The CDR3 sequence is 16 residues long. From germline, CDR1 is LGHDT and CDR2 YNNKEL (reference sequence). V dropped 3 bases and J dropped 3; count of bases not matched to a gene: 10. The CDR3 region is CASSQGRTGWLYEQYF. CDR3 in DNA: TGTGCCAGCAGCCAGGGCCGGACAGGGTGGCTCTACGAGCAGTACTTC.

Only a few counts were recorded for this clone. Compared with germline, one end of the junction differs, possibly owing to a read error. This chain joins TRBV7-7 and TRBJ1-1, with D tentatively TRBD1 (6 bases). Germline CDR1 SSHAT, CDR2 FNYEAQ (reference sequence). The CDR3 runs 17 residues. The DNA of the CDR3 is TGTGCTAGCAGCTTGCGTACGGACAGAGGAATGAACACTGAAGCTTTCTTT. It translates to CASSLRTDRGMNTEAFF. The whole variable domain, remainder taken from reference TRBV7-7 and TRBJ1-1, is GAGVSQSPRYKVTKRGQDVTLRCDPISSHATLYWYQQALGQGPEFLTYFNYEAQPDKSGLPSDRFSAERPEGSISTLTIQRTEQRDSAMYRCASSLRTDRGMNTEAFFGQGTRLTVV.

The J gene is TRBJ2-1, the V gene TRBV5-1; 7 bases match TRBD1. Germline V gives CDR1 SGHRS, CDR2 YFSETQ. The CDR3 spans 15 residues. V shed 1 base and J 7 bases; nucleotides not matched to a gene: 8. The CDR3 is CASSLRSGGINEQFF. The CDR3, as DNA: TGCGCCAGCAGCTTGAGGTCAGGGGGAATAAATGAGCAGTTCTTC.

The V call is TRBV11-3, the J call TRBJ1-2; 11 bases map to TRBD1. CDR1 and CDR2 from the germline V gene are SGHNT and YENEEA. The V gene end was trimmed by 0 bases and the J gene end by 3 bases; junction bases not matched to a gene: 9. The CDR3 totals 18 residues. The CDR3 DNA is TGTGCCAGCAGCTTAGATCTGGGGACAGGGGGACTAGACTATGGCTACACCTTC. Translation: CASSLDLGTGGLDYGYTF.

The chain uses TRBV7-8 and TRBJ2-7, with TRBD2 identical over 7 bases. This CDR3 has 16 residues. In germline, CDR1 is SGHVS, CDR2 FQNEAQ. The V gene end was trimmed by 4 bases and the J gene end by 3 bases; junction bases not matched to a gene: 12. The CDR3 sequence is CASSSRTGGLNYEQYF. The CDR3 DNA is TGTGCCAGCAGCTCAAGGACGGGAGGCCTAAACTACGAGCAGTACTTC. The complete variable domain, with remaining parts taken from reference TRBV7-8 and TRBJ2-7, reads GAGVSQSPRYKVAKRGQDVALRCDPISGHVSLFWYQQALGQGPEFLTYFQNEAQLDKSGLPSDRFFAERPEGSVSTLKIQRTQQEDSAVYLCASSSRTGGLNYEQYFGPGTRLTVT.

This chain links TRBV9 with TRBJ2-5; D may be TRBD1 (6 bases). Germline V gene sequence: CDR1 SGDLS, CDR2 YYNGEE. This CDR3 spans 15 amino acids. V gave up 0 bases and J gave up 2 bases, with 11 bases separating them. CDR3 residues: CASSVVGQKQETQYF. CDR3 DNA: TGTGCCAGCAGCGTAGTGGGACAAAAGCAAGAGACCCAGTACTTC.

The chain links TRBV7-9 to TRBJ1-1; no reliable D call. V was shortened by 2 bases and J by 7 bases, with 11 bases between the two germline ends. The CDR3 loop spans 13 amino acids. The germline V gene has CDR1 SEHNR and CDR2 FQNEAQ (reference sequence). As DNA, the CDR3 is TGTGCCAGCAGCTTAAGTGGGCCCAGTGAAGCTTTCTTT. Its protein is CASSLSGPSEAFF.

The J gene is TRBJ1-1, the V gene TRBV6-2 or TRBV6-3; weak D call: TRBD1 (5 bases). Germline CDR1 and CDR2: MNHEY and SVGEGT. This CDR3 is built from 15 residues. Trimming stripped 5 bases from V and 6 bases from J, with 19 bases between. The CDR3 nucleotides are TGTGCCAGCAGTCCCGGGACTTTTTCAAGAGCTGAAGCTTTCTTT. It codes for CASSPGTFSRAEAFF.

This sequence joins TRBV6-4 and TRBJ2-1; TRBD2 aligns across 15 bases. Germline V gene sequence: CDR1 MRHNA, CDR2 SNTAGT. This CDR3 has 16 residues. With 0 bases clipped from V and 12 bases from J, the junction kept 6 bases outside the gene matches. CDR3 region: CASSDSPGLAGGRQFF. CDR3 coding DNA: TGTGCCAGCAGTGACTCCCCGGGACTAGCGGGGGGTAGGCAGTTCTTC.

V and J are TRBV6-2 or TRBV6-3 and TRBJ2-5, with D unclear. The germline V gene encodes CDR1 MNHEY and CDR2 SVGEGT. The CDR3 is 13 amino acids. The V end lost 3 bases, the J end lost 5 bases, and 10 bases lay between the germline ends. CDR3 amino acids: CASSYPRHETQYF. CDR3 DNA: TGTGCCAGCAGTTATCCTAGGCACGAGACCCAGTACTTC.

The chain couples TRBV11-2 to TRBJ2-5, with 8 bases that match TRBD1. Germline trimming cut 0 bases from V and 5 bases from J; bases unmatched to any gene: 8. This CDR3 has 16 amino acids. Germline-derived CDR1 and CDR2 are SGHAT and FQNNGV. CDR3 coding DNA: TGTGCCAGCAGCTTAGAAGGCAGGGGGCCGAGGGAGACCCAGTACTTC. This codes for CASSLEGRGPRETQYF. Full variable domain (missing parts from reference TRBV11-2 and TRBJ2-5): EAGVAQSPRYKIIEKRQSVAFWCNPISGHATLYWYQQILGQGPKLLIQFQNNGVVDDSQLPKDRFSAERLKGVDSTLKIQPAKLEDSAVYLCASSLEGRGPRETQYFGPGTRLLVL.

The genes are TRBV7-9 and TRBJ2-1, with TRBD2 matching over 8 bases. V shed 2 bases, J shed 7 bases, and the junction held 7 bases outside the gene matches. Looked up from germline, CDR1 is SEHNR and CDR2 is FQNEAQ (reference sequence). This CDR3 has 15 amino acids. The CDR3 sequence is CASSLRGTSHNEQFF. The DNA of the CDR3 is TGTGCCAGCAGCTTACGGGGGACTAGTCATAATGAGCAGTTCTTC.

The chain links TRBV7-7 to TRBJ2-3; 7 bases align to TRBD2. J lost 2 bases, V lost 6 bases, and 11 bases had no gene match. This CDR3 comprises 16 residues. The V gene's germline CDR1 is SSHAT and CDR2 FNYEAQ (reference sequence). In nucleotides, the CDR3 is TGTGCCAGCAGGCTAACCGGGACTACTTTCACAGATACGCAGTATTTT. It translates to CASRLTGTTFTDTQYF.

The chain employs TRBV24-1 and TRBJ2-5; 8 bases map to TRBD1. Germline V gives CDR1 KGHDR, CDR2 SFDVKD. There are 16 residues in the CDR3. V shed 3 bases and J 5 bases; nucleotides not matched to a gene: 10. CDR3 in DNA: TGTGCCACCAGTGATCGGCAGGGGGCGATTTTGGAGACCCAGTACTTC. This sequence encodes CATSDRQGAILETQYF.

The sample holds one count of this clone. J is TRBJ1-6 and V is TRBV7-2; possible D gene TRBD1, 6 bases. Looked up from germline, CDR1 is SGHTA and CDR2 is FQGNSA. CDR3 size: 15 residues. Deletions cut 5 bases from V and 5 bases from J, with 13 bases between. The CDR3 region has the DNA TGTGCCAGCAGCATTCAGGGGATCGATAATTCACCCCTCCACTTT. This sequence encodes CASSIQGIDNSPLHF.

V and J are TRBV7-3 and TRBJ1-5; TRBD1 agrees at 8 bases. The CDR3 is 13 residues long. From germline, CDR1 is SGHTA and CDR2 FQGTGA. Unmatched junction bases numbered 2, after V lost 3 bases and J lost 7 bases. CDR3 nucleotide sequence: TGTGCCAGCAGCTTGACAGGGGCACAGCCCCAGCATTTT. This encodes CASSLTGAQPQHF.

The chain is built from TRBV11-2 and TRBJ2-7; no firm D call. The CDR3 runs 11 residues. Between the trimmed V and J ends, which lost 3 bases and 3 bases, there was a span of 3 bases. CDR1 is SGHAT and CDR2 is FQNNGV in the germline V gene. For the CDR3, the DNA is TGTGCCAGCAGCTTTAACTACGAGCAGTACTTC. Translation: CASSFNYEQYF.